The following is a TCR beta chain sequence with its context. The assay used deep level. Assay: immunoSEQ multiplex PCR; the TCRdb copy retains only in-frame clones and omits some. The sample shows 520,000 or so clones, 79% of them seen only once. This sample is drawn from a study of shared clonotypes between healthy human individuals. J lost 0 bases, V lost 5 bases, and 4 bases had no gene match. Germline loops: CDR1 LNHDA, CDR2 SQIVND (reference sequence). The CDR3 runs 16 residues. The sequenced material came from PBMCs. This clonotype originated in a woman aged 40-49 years in good health. Some clones in this sample may be carry-over from other donors' samples. The chain is built from TRBV19 and TRBJ2-7, with TRBD2 identical over 13 bases. The CDR3 DNA follows: TGTGCCAGTAGTCCGAGGACTAGCGGGAGCTCCTACGAGCAGTACTTC. Translated, it gives CASSPRTSGSSYEQYF.